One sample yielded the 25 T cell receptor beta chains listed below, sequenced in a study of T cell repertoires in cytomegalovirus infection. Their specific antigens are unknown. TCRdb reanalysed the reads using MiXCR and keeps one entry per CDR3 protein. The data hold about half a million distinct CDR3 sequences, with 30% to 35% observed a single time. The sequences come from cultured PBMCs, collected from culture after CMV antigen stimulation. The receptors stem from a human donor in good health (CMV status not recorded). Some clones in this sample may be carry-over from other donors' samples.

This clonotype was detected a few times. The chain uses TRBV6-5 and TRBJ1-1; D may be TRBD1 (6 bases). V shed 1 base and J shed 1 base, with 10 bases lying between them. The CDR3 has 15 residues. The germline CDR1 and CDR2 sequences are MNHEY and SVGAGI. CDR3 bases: TGTGCCAGCAGTTACTTTCCAGGGGCGAACACTGAAGCTTTCTTT. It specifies CASSYFPGANTEAFF.

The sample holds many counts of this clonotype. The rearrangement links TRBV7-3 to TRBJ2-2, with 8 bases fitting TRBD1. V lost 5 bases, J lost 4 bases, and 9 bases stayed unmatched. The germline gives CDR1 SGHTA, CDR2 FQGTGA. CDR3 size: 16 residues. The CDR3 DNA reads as TGTGCCAGCAGCCCCCGGCACAGGGGGAGCACCGGGGAGCTGTTTTTT. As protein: CASSPRHRGSTGELFF. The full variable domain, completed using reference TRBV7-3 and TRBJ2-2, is GAGVSQTPSNKVTEKGKYVELRCDPISGHTALYWYRQSLGQGPEFLIYFQGTGAADDSGLPNDRFFAVRPEGSVSTLKIQRTERGDSAVYLCASSPRHRGSTGELFFGEGSRLTVL.

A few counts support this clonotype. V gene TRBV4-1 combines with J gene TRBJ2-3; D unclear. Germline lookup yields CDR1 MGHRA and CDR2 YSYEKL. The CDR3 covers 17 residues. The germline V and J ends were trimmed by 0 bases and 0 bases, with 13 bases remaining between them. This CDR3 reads CASSQEQAATSTDTQYF. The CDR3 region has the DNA TGCGCCAGCAGCCAAGAGCAGGCAGCAACTAGCACAGATACGCAGTATTTT.

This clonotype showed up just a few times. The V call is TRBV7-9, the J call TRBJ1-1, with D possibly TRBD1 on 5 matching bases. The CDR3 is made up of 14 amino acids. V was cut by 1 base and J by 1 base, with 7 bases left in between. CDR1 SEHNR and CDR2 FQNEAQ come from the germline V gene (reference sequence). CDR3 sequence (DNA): TGTGCCAGCAGCTTAGGTGGACAGAACACTGAAGCTTTCTTT. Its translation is CASSLGGQNTEAFF.

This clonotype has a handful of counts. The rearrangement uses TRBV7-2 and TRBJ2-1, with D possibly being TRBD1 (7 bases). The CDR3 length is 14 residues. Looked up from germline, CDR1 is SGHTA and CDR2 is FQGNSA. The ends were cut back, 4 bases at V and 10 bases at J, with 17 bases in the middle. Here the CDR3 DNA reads TGTGCCAGCAGCTGGACTACAGGGGCGGGGGAGCAGTTCTTC. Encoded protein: CASSWTTGAGEQFF.

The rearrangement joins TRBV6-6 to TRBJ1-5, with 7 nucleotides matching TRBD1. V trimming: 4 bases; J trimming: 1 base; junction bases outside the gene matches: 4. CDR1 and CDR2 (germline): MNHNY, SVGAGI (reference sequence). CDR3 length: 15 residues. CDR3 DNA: TGTGCCAGCAGTTTAATACAGGGGAGCAATCAGCCCCAGCATTTT. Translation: CASSLIQGSNQPQHF.

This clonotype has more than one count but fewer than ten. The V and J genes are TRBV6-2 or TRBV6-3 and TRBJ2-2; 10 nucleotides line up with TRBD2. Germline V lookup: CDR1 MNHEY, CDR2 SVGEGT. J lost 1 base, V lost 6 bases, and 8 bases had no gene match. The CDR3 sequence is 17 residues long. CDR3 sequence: CASSFLRLAGNTGELFF. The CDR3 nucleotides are TGTGCCAGCAGCTTTCTCAGACTAGCGGGGAACACCGGGGAGCTGTTTTTT.

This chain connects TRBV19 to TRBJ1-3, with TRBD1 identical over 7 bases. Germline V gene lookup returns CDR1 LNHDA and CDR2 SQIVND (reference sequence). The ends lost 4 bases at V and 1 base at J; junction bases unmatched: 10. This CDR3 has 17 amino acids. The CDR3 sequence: CASSRQGNFQSGNTIYF. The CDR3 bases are TGTGCCAGTAGTAGACAGGGCAACTTTCAATCTGGAAACACCATATATTTT.

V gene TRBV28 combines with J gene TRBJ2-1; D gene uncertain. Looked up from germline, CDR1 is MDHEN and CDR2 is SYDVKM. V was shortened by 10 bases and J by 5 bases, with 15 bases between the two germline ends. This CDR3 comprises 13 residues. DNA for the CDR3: TGTGCCACCATTCCGCTAAGTAACAATGAGCAGTTCTTC. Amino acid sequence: CATIPLSNNEQFF.

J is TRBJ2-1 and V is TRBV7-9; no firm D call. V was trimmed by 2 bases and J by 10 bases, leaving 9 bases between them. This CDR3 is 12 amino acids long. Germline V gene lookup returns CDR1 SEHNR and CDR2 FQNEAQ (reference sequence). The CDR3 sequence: CASSLSGLEQFF. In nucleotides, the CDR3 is TGTGCCAGCAGCTTAAGTGGGCTGGAGCAGTTCTTC. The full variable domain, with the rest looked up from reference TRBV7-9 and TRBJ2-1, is DTGVSQNPRHKITKRGQNVTFRCDPISEHNRLYWYRQTLGQGPEFLTYFQNEAQLEKSRLLSDRFSAERPKGSFSTLEIQRTEQGDSAMYLCASSLSGLEQFFGPGTRLTVL.

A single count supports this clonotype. The DNA of the CDR3 is TGTGCCTGGAGTGTACGGGCCCGCGATACGCAGTATTTT. Protein: CAWSVRARDTQYF. The rearrangement links TRBV30 to TRBJ2-3, with D hard to call. The CDR3 has 13 amino acids. The V gene lost 0 bases and the J gene lost 6 bases, with 10 bases spanning the gap. Per germline, CDR1 GTSNPN and CDR2 SVGIG (reference sequence).

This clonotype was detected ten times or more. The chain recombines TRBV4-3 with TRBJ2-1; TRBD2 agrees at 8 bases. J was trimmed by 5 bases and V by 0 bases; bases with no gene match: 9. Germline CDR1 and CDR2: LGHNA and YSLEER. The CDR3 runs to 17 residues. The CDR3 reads CASSQDEREYVDNEQFF. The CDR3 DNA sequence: TGCGCCAGCAGCCAAGACGAGCGGGAGTACGTTGACAATGAGCAGTTCTTC.

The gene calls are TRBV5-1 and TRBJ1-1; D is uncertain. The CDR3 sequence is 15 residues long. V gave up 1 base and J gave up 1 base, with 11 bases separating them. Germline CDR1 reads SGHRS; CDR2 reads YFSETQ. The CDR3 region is CASSLWPQSNTEAFF. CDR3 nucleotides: TGCGCCAGCAGCTTGTGGCCACAATCGAACACTGAAGCTTTCTTT.

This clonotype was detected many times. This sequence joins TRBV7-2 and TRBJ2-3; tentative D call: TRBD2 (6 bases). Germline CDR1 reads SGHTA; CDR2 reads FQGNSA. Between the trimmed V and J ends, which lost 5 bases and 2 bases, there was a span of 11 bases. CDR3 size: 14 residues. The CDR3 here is CASSPGLHTDTQYF. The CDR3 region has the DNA TGTGCCAGCAGCCCGGGACTGCACACAGATACGCAGTATTTT.

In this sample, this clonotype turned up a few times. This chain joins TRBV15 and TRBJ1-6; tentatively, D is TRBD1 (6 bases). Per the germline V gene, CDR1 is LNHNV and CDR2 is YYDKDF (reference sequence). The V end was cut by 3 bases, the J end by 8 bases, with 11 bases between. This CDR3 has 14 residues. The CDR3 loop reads CATSSWTAYSPLHF. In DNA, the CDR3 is TGTGCCACCAGCAGTTGGACAGCTTATTCACCCCTCCACTTT.

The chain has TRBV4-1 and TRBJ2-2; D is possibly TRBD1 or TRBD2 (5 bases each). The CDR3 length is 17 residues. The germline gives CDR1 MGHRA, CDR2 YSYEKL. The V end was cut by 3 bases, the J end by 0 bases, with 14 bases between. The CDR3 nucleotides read TGCGCCAGCAGCCATCCCGGGGACGCCGCGAACACCGGGGAGCTGTTTTTT. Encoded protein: CASSHPGDAANTGELFF.

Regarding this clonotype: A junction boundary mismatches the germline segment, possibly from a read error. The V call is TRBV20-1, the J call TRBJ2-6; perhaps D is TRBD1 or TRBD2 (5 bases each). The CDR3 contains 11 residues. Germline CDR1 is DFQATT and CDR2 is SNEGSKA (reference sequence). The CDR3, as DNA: TGCAGTGCAAATGGGGGCAACGTCCTGACTTTC. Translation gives CSANGGNVLTF.

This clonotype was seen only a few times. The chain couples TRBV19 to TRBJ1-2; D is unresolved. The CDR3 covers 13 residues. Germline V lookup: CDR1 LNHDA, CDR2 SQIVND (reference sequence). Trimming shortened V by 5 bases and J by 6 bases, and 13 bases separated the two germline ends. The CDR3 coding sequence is TGTGCCAGTAGTCCCCGGGGTCGACATGGCTACACCTTC. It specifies CASSPRGRHGYTF.

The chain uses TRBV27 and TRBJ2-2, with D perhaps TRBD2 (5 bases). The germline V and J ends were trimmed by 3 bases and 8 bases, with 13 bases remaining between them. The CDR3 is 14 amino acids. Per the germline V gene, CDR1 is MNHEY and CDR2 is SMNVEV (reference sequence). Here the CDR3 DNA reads TGTGCCAGCAGTTTGGGAGCCTCGTCAGGGGAGCTGTTTTTT. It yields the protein CASSLGASSGELFF.

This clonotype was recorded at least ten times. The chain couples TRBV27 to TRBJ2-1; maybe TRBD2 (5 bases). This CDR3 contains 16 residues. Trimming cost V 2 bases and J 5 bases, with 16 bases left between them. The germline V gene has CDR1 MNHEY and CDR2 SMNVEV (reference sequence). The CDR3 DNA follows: TGTGCCAGCAGTTTAAGTGGACTCACCCGGGACAATGAGCAGTTCTTC. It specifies CASSLSGLTRDNEQFF.

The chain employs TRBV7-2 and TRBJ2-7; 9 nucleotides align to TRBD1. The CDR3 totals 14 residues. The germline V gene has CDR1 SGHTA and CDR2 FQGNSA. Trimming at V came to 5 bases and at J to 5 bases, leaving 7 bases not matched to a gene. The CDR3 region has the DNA TGTGCCAGCAGCGAGGGACAGGGTCTGAACGAGCAGTACTTC. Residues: CASSEGQGLNEQYF.

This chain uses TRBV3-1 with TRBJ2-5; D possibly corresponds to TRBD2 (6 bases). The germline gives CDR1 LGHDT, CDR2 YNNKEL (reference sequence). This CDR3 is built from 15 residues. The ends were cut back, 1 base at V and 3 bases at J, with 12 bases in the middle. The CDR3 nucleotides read TGTGCCAGCAGCCAAGCGTGGGGCGGGAAAGAGACCCAGTACTTC. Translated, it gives CASSQAWGGKETQYF.

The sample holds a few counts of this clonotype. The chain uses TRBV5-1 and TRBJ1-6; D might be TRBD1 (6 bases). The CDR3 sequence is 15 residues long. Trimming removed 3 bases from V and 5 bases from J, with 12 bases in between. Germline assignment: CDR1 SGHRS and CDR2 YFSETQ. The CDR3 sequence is CASSSGTPDNSPLHF. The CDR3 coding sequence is TGCGCCAGCAGCTCGGGGACACCGGATAATTCACCCCTCCACTTT.

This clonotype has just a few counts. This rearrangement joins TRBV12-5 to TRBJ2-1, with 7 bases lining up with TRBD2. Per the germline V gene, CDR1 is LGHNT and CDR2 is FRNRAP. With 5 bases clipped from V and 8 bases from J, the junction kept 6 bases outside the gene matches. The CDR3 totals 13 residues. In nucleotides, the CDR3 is TGTGCTAGTGGTCTCGGGACTACCTATGAGCAGTTCTTC. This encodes CASGLGTTYEQFF.

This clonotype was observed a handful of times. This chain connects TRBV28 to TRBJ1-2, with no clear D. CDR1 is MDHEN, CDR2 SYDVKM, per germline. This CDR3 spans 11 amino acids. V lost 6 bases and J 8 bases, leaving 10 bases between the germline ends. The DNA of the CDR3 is TGTGCCAGCAGCCCGTCTATGGGCTACACCTTC. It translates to CASSPSMGYTF.